This TCR beta chain was found in a study of shared clonotypes between healthy human individuals. TCRdb's table, derived via immunoSEQ multiplex PCR, lists solely in-frame clones and lacks some. The sample has around 2,100,000 clones; less than 95% are singletons. Points from the study as a whole: Across a handful of donors, naive CD4 shared approximately 4.5%, naive CD8 approximately 3.5%, memory CD4 approximately 2.5%, memory CD8 under 0.5%.

Concerning this clone: What it recognizes is unknown.

Naive CD8 cells were CD45RO-negative, positively selected for CCR7, excluding terminally differentiated effector memory CD45RA+ cells. The ends were cut back, 3 bases at V and 6 bases at J, with 13 bases in the middle. This CDR3 contains 14 residues. Per germline, CDR1 SGDLS and CDR2 YYNGEE. The genes are TRBV9 and TRBJ1-5, with a weak D call TRBD1 (5 bases). The clonotype was recovered from a man younger than 30 in good health. Sequencing input: naive CD8+ T cells sorted from blood. The CDR3 DNA follows: TGTGCCAGCAGCGAAAGAGGGGATGGTCAGCCCCAGCATTTT. Protein product: CASSERGDGQPQHF.